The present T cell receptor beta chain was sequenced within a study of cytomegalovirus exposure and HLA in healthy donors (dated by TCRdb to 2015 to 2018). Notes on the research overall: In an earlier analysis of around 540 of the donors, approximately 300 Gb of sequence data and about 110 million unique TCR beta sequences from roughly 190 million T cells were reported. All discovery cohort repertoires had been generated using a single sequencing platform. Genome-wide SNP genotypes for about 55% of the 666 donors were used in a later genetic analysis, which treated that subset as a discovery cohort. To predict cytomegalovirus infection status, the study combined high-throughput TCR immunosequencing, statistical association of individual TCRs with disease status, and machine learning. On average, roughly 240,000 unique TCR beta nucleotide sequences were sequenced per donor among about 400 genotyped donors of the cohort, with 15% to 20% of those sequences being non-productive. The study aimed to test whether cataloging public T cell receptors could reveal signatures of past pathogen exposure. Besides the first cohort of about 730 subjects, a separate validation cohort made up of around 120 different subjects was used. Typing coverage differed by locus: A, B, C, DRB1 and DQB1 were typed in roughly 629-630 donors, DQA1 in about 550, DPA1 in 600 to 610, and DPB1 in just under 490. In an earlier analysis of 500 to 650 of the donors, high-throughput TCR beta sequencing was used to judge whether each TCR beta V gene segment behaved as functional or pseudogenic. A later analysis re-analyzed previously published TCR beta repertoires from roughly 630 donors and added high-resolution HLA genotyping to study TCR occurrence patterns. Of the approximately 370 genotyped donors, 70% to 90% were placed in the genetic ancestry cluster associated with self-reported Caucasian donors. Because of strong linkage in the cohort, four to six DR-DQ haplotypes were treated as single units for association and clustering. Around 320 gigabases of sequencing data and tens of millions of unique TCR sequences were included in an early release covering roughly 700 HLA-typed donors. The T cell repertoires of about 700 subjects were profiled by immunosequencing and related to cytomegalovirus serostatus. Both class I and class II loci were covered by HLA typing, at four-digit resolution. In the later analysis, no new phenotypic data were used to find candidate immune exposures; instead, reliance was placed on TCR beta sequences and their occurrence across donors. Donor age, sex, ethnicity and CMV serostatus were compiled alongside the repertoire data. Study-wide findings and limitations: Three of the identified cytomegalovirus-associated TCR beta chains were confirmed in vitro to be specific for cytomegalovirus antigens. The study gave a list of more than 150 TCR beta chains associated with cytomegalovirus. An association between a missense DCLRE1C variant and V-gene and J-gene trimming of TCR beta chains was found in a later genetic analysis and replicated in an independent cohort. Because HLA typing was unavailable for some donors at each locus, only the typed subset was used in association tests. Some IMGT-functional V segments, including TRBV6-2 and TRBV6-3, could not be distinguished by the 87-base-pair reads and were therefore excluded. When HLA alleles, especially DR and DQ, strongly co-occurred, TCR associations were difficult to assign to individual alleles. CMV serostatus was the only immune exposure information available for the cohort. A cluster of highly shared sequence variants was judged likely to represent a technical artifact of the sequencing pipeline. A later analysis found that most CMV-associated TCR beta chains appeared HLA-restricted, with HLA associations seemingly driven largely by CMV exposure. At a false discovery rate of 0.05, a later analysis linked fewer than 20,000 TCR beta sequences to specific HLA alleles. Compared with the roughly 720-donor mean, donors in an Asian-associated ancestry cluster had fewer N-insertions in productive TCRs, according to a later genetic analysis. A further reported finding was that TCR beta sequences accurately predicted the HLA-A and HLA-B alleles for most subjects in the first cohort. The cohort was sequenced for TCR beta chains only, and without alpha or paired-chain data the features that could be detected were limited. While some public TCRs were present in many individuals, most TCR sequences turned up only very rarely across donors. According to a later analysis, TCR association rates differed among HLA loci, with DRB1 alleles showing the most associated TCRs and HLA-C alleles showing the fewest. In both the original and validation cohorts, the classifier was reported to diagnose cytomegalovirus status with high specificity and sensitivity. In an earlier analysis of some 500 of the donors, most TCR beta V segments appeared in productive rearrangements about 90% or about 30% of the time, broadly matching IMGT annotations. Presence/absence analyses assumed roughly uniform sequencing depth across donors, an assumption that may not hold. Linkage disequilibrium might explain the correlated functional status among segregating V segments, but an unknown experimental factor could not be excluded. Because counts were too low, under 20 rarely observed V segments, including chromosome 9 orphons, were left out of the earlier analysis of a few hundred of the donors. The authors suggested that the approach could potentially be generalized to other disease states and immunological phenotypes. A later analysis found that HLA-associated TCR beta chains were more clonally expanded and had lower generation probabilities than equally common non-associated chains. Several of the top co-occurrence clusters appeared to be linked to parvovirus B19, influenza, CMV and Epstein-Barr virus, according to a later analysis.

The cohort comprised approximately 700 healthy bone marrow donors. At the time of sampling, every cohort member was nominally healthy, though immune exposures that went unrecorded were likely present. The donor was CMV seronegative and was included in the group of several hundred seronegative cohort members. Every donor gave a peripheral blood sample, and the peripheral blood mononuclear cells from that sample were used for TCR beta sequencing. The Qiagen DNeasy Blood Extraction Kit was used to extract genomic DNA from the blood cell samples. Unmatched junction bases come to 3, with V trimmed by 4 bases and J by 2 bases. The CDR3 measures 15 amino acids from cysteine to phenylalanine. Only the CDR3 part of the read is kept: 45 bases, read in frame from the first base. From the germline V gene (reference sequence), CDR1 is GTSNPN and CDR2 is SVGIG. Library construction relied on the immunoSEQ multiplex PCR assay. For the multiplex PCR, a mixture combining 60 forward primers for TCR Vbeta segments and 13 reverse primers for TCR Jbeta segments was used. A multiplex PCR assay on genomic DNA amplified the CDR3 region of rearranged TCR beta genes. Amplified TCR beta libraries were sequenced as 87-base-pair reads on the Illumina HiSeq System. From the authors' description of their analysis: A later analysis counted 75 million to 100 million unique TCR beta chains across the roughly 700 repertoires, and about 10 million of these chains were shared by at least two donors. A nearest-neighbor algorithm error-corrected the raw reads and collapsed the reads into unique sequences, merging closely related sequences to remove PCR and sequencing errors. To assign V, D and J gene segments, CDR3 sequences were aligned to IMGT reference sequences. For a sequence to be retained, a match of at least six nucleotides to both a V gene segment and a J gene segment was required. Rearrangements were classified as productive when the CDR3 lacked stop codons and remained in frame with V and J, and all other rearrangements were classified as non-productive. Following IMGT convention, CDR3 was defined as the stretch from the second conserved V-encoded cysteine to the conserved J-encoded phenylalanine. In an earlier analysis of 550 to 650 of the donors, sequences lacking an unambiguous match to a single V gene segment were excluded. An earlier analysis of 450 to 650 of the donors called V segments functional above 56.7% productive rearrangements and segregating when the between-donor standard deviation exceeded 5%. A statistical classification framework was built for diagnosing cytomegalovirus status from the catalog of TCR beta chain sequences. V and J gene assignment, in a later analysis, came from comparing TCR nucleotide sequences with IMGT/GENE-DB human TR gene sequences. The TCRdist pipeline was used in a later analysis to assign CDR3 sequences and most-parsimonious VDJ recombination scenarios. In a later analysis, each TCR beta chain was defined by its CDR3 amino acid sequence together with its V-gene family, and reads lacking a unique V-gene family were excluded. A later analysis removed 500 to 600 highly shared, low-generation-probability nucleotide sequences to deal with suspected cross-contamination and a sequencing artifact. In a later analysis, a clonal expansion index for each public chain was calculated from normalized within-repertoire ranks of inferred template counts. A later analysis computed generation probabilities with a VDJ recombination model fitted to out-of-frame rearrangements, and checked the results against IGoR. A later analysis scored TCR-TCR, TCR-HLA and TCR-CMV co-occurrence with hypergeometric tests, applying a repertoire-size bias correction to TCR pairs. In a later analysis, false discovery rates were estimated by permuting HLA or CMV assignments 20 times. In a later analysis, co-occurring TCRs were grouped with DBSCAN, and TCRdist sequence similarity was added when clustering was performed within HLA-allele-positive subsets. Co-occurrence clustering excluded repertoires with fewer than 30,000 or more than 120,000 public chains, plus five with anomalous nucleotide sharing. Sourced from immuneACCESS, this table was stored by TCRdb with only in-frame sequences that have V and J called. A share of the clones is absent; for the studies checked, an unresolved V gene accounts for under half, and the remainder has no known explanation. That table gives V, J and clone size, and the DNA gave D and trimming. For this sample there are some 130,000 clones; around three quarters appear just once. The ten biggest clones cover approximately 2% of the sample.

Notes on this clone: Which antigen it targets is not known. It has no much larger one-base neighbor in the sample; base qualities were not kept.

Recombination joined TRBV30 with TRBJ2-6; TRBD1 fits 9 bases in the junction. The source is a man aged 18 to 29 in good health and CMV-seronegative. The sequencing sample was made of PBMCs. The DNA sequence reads TGTGCCTGGATGACAGGGGGGGCTGGGGCCAACGTCCTGACTTTC. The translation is CAWMTGGAGANVLTF.